This passage covers 25 T cell receptor beta chains from one sample sequenced in a study of shared clonotypes between healthy human individuals. Profiling relied on immunoSEQ multiplex PCR, and the TCRdb table lists in-frame clones only, not all of them. Here the sample spans about 490,000 clones, less than 80% being singletons. The sequenced material came from PBMCs. The receptors stem from a woman between 35 and 50 years old in good health. Some clones in this sample may be carry-over from other donors' samples.

The rearrangement joins TRBV10-2 to TRBJ1-1; D is perhaps TRBD1 (5 bases). Germline assignment: CDR1 WSHSY and CDR2 SAAADI. The V end lost 8 bases, the J end lost 4 bases, and 17 bases lay between the germline ends. The CDR3 has 14 amino acids. The CDR3 region has the DNA TGCGCCAGCCAGGGTCATGGTAAGATCACTGAAGCTTTCTTT. It is translated as CASQGHGKITEAFF.

This clone showed up just a few times. The V call is TRBV4-2, the J call TRBJ1-3; maybe TRBD1 (5 bases). V was cut by 0 bases and J by 0 bases, with 6 bases left in between. This CDR3 spans 15 amino acids. The germline gives CDR1 LGHNA, CDR2 YNFKEQ. The CDR3 DNA is TGTGCCAGCAGCCAAGACAGGGTCTCTGGAAACACCATATATTTT. It is translated as CASSQDRVSGNTIYF.

As regards this clone: A far larger clone is a single base away, which makes a read error likely. The V call is TRBV6-1, the J call TRBJ1-2; D ambiguous. Germline-derived CDR1 and CDR2 are MNHNS and SASEGT. The CDR3 runs 12 residues. CDR3 residues: CACSARMGGYTF. CDR3 nucleotides: TGTGCCTGCAGTGCCAGGATGGGTGGCTACACCTTC.

V usage is TRBV29-1 and J usage is TRBJ1-2, with 11 bases aligning to TRBD1. The J segment lost 2 bases and the V segment lost 7 bases, leaving 3 bases of the junction unmatched. The CDR3 extends over 13 amino acids. The germline V gene encodes CDR1 SQVTM and CDR2 ANQGSEA. The chain's CDR3 is CSAGTGGNYGYTF. CDR3 bases: TGCAGCGCTGGGACAGGGGGGAACTATGGCTACACCTTC.

The gene calls are TRBV6-6 and TRBJ1-5, with TRBD1 identical over 10 bases. CDR3 length: 15 amino acids. Germline CDR1 and CDR2: MNHNY and SVGAGI (reference sequence). V trimming: 5 bases; J trimming: 3 bases; junction bases outside the gene matches: 4. The CDR3 DNA reads as TGTGCCAGCAGTCCGGGACAGGGGCCCAATCAGCCCCAGCATTTT. Translation gives CASSPGQGPNQPQHF.

This clone was counted between two and nine times. The chain links TRBV9 to TRBJ1-5; 7 bases match TRBD1. This CDR3 spans 17 amino acids. V lost 2 bases to trimming and J lost 0 bases; unmatched junction nucleotides: 8. Germline values: CDR1 SGDLS, CDR2 YYNGEE. CDR3 residues: CASSVVMGQISNQPQHF. Written as DNA, the CDR3 is TGTGCCAGCAGCGTCGTGATGGGACAGATTAGCAATCAGCCCCAGCATTTT.

This clone occurred a few times. V gene TRBV7-3 combines with J gene TRBJ2-1, with 10 nucleotides matching TRBD2. Per germline, CDR1 SGHTA and CDR2 FQGTGA. After removal of 5 bases from V and 6 bases from J, the junction contained 7 bases not matched to a gene. The CDR3 runs 15 residues. In DNA form, the CDR3 reads TGTGCCAGCAGCCCGGTAGCGGGAGGCCGCAATGAGCAGTTCTTC. Translation: CASSPVAGGRNEQFF. The full variable domain, rest sourced from reference TRBV7-3 and TRBJ2-1, is GAGVSQTPSNKVTEKGKYVELRCDPISGHTALYWYRQSLGQGPEFLIYFQGTGAADDSGLPNDRFFAVRPEGSVSTLKIQRTERGDSAVYLCASSPVAGGRNEQFFGPGTRLTVL.

J is TRBJ1-2 and V is TRBV6-1, with TRBD1 as a possible D gene (6 bases). This CDR3 has 16 amino acids. With 1 base removed from V and 3 bases from J, the gap between germline ends came to 15 bases. The V gene's germline CDR1 is MNHNS and CDR2 SASEGT. The CDR3 here is CASSEVVPEGDYGYTF. DNA of the CDR3: TGTGCCAGCAGTGAAGTGGTCCCGGAGGGGGACTATGGCTACACCTTC.

The J gene is TRBJ2-1, the V gene TRBV19, with 7 positions matching TRBD1. J gave up 3 bases and V 6 bases, and 11 bases lay outside the gene matches. The CDR3 has 16 amino acids. Germline CDR1 and CDR2: LNHDA and SQIVND (reference sequence). The CDR3 DNA reads as TGTGCCAGTAGCCCCCACGAGGGACAGCACTACAATGAGCAGTTCTTC. Protein product: CASSPHEGQHYNEQFF.

The chain combines TRBV14 with TRBJ2-5, with 8 bases fitting TRBD1. Germline loops: CDR1 SGHDN, CDR2 FVKESK. The CDR3 totals 16 residues. V trimming: 6 bases; J trimming: 2 bases; junction bases outside the gene matches: 11. The CDR3 nucleotides read TGTGCCAGCAGTCACCTCAGGGGGCGAGGGCAAGAGACCCAGTACTTC. It yields the protein CASSHLRGRGQETQYF.

The chain couples TRBV28 to TRBJ2-2, with D perhaps assigned TRBD1 or TRBD2 (5 bases each). V was cut by 5 bases and J by 5 bases, with 12 bases left in between. Germline loops: CDR1 MDHEN, CDR2 SYDVKM. This CDR3 has 14 amino acids. CDR3 amino acids: CASSNQGETGELFF. DNA of the CDR3: TGTGCCAGCAGTAACCAGGGAGAGACCGGGGAGCTGTTTTTT.

This clone came up a few times. J is TRBJ2-7 and V is TRBV28, with D possibly matching TRBD2 (6 bases). Trimming shortened V by 3 bases and J by 4 bases, and 13 bases separated the two germline ends. The CDR3 is 14 residues long. Germline V lookup: CDR1 MDHEN, CDR2 SYDVKM. The CDR3, as DNA: TGTGCCAGCAGTTTGGAGGGTATATGGTACGAGCAGTACTTC. Residues: CASSLEGIWYEQYF.

On this clone itself: This likely traces to a read error, being one base from a far larger clone. The chain carries TRBV29-1 and TRBJ2-1; 7 nucleotides line up with TRBD2. The CDR3 is 15 residues long. Germline loops: CDR1 SQVTM, CDR2 ANQGSEA. CDR3 protein: CSGRGRGLTYNEQLF. CDR3 DNA: TGCAGCGGCCGTGGTAGGGGACTAACCTACAATGAGCAGCTCTTC.

The V call is TRBV5-5, the J call TRBJ2-1; TRBD2 matches at 7 bases. CDR1 is SGHKS and CDR2 is YYEKEE in the germline V gene (reference sequence). V lost 4 bases, J lost 8 bases, and 12 bases stayed unmatched. CDR3 length equals 15 residues. The CDR3 DNA sequence: TGTGCCAGCAGCGGCGGACTAGTTAGTTTCGATGAGCAGTTCTTC. It translates to CASSGGLVSFDEQFF. The whole variable domain, remainder taken from reference TRBV5-5 and TRBJ2-1, is DAGVTQSPTHLIKTRGQQVTLRCSPISGHKSVSWYQQVLGQGPQFIFQYYEKEERGRGNFPDRFSARQFPNYSSELNVNALLLGDSALYLCASSGGLVSFDEQFFGPGTRLTVL.

The chain couples TRBV29-1 to TRBJ2-5; 10 bases align to TRBD2. V lost 6 bases, J lost 2 bases, and 9 bases stayed unmatched. CDR3 size: 15 residues. In germline, CDR1 is SQVTM, CDR2 ANQGSEA. In DNA form, the CDR3 reads TGCAGCGTAGCCATGCTAGCGGGAGTACAAGAGACCCAGTACTTC. This gives the protein CSVAMLAGVQETQYF.

V is TRBV30 and J is TRBJ1-6; 7 positions match TRBD1. Germline V gene data show CDR1 as GTSNPN and CDR2 as SVGIG (reference sequence). The CDR3 sequence is 16 residues long. Here the CDR3 reads CASNTDRLSYNSPLHF. The DNA of the CDR3 is TGTGCTTCCAATACGGACAGGCTCTCCTATAATTCACCCCTCCACTTT.

This clone was counted many times. J is TRBJ2-5 and V is TRBV7-2; maybe TRBD2 (5 bases). The germline gives CDR1 SGHTA, CDR2 FQGNSA. V dropped 1 base and J dropped 3 bases, with 12 bases sitting between them. The CDR3 runs to 15 residues. CDR3 in amino acids: CASSLGSSIEETQYF. The CDR3 coding sequence is TGTGCCAGCAGCTTAGGCTCTAGCATAGAAGAGACCCAGTACTTC. Together with reference TRBV7-2 and TRBJ2-5, the CDR3 gives the full variable domain: GAGVSQSPSNKVTEKGKDVELRCDPISGHTALYWYRQSLGQGLEFLIYFQGNSAPDKSGLPSDRFSAERTGGSVSTLTIQRTQQEDSAVYLCASSLGSSIEETQYFGPGTRLLVL.

The J gene is TRBJ1-2, the V gene TRBV6-6; D is possibly TRBD1 (5 bases). The CDR3 contains 14 residues. Germline values: CDR1 MNHNY, CDR2 SVGAGI (reference sequence). Trimming left V 0 bases short and J 8 bases short, with 13 bases between. The CDR3 DNA is TGTGCCAGCAGTTACTCGATGGGGGATTCAGGCTACACCTTC. This gives the protein CASSYSMGDSGYTF.

This clone was detected only a few times. Other DNA variants within this sample encode the same CDR3. This sequence joins TRBV7-3 and TRBJ2-1; 9 positions match TRBD2. Germline V gives CDR1 SGHTA, CDR2 FQGTGA. The trim removed 5 bases at V and 9 bases at J, leaving 5 bases unmatched. There are 13 residues in the CDR3. In DNA form, the CDR3 reads TGTGCCAGCAGCCCAGGGACTAGCTTTGAGCAGTTCTTC. It yields the protein CASSPGTSFEQFF.

The count of this clone is one. This rearrangement joins TRBV7-3 to TRBJ2-3, with 8 bases identical to TRBD1. Germline loops: CDR1 SGHTA, CDR2 FQGTGA. This CDR3 is built from 15 residues. V gave up 4 bases and J gave up 7 bases; unmatched junction bases: 10. The CDR3 coding sequence is TGTGCCAGCAGCTCCCAACCGGACAGGGAAAATACGCAGTATTTT. This sequence encodes CASSSQPDRENTQYF.

This clone was counted a single time. CDR3 DNA: TGTGCCAGTAGCCGGACAGGGGGTCATCAGCCCCAGCATTTT. The encoded protein is CASSRTGGHQPQHF. The chain recombines TRBV19 with TRBJ1-5; TRBD1 aligns across 10 bases. J gave up 5 bases and V 6 bases, and 4 bases lay outside the gene matches. This CDR3 has 14 amino acids. Germline values: CDR1 LNHDA, CDR2 SQIVND (reference sequence).

The V gene is TRBV6-1, the J gene TRBJ2-7; 15 bases fit TRBD2. The CDR3 has 18 residues. Germline values: CDR1 MNHNS, CDR2 SASEGT. Losses at the gene ends were 4 bases for V and 3 bases for J; bases not matched to a gene: 10. The CDR3 spells CASSVPGTSGRLRYEQYF. The CDR3 region has the DNA TGTGCCAGCAGTGTACCCGGGACTAGCGGGAGGCTCCGCTACGAGCAGTACTTC.

The rearrangement uses TRBV7-9 and TRBJ2-1; TRBD2 aligns across 7 bases. The germline CDR1 and CDR2 sequences are SEHNR and FQNEAQ (reference sequence). J was trimmed by 4 bases and V by 5 bases; bases with no gene match: 11. The CDR3 covers 16 residues. CDR3 in DNA: TGTGCCAGCAGCCCTCCCGGGACTATAGGTTACAATGAGCAGTTCTTC. Protein: CASSPPGTIGYNEQFF.

This clone turned up a few times. This chain uses TRBV4-2 with TRBJ2-4, with D possibly TRBD2 on 6 matching bases. The CDR3 loop spans 13 amino acids. Trimming took 4 bases from V and 11 from J, leaving 15 bases between them. Germline CDR1 and CDR2: LGHNA and YNFKEQ. The CDR3 region is CASSLDSRELQYF. DNA for the CDR3: TGTGCCAGCAGCCTAGACTCCCGGGAGCTTCAGTACTTC.

The chain uses TRBV28 and TRBJ1-5, with TRBD1 identical over 9 bases. Germline V gene sequence: CDR1 MDHEN, CDR2 SYDVKM. The CDR3 covers 12 residues. V dropped 9 bases and J dropped 7; count of bases not matched to a gene: 4. CDR3 DNA: TGTGCCAGTGGGGACAGGGCCCAGCCCCAGCATTTT. Residues: CASGDRAQPQHF.